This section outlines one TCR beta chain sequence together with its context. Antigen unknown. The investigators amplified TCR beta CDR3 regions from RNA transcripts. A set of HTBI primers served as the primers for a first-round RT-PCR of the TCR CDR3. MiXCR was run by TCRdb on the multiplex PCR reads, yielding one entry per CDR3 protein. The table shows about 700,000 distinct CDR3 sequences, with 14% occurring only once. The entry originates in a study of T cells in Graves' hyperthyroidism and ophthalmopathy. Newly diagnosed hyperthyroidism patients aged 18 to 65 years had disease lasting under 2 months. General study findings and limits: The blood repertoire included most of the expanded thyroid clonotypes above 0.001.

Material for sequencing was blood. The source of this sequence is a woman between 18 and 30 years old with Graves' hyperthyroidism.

The CDR3 loop reads CASSFGKQGGEQYF. CDR3 DNA sequence: TGTGCCAGCAGCTTCGGCAAACAGGGCGGGGAGCAGTACTTC. This rearrangement joins TRBV5-6 to TRBJ2-7, with a tentative D call TRBD1 (6 bases). The CDR3 length is 14 residues. V was clipped by 2 bases and J by 7 bases, with 16 bases between them. Germline CDR1 and CDR2: SGHDT and YYEEEE.